This T cell receptor beta chain comes out of a study of regulatory T cells in long-lasting Graves disease. For the study at large: Over-5-year antithyroid drug use with positive TSH receptor antibodies defined persistent Graves' disease in the study. Study observations and caveats: Preferential use of TRBV28, TRBJ1-2 and TRBJ2-5 was seen in persistent disease. Small sample size may have lowered accuracy.

In its sample, this clonotype was seen many times. Its antigen is not identified. Researchers made TCR beta libraries by using iRepertoire HTBI primers and running Arm-PCR on CDR3 regions. As originally analysed: Spanning all samples, the identified segments comprised some 60 TRBV and approximately 15 TRBJ. A single record per CDR3 protein comes from TCRdb applying MiXCR to the multiplex PCR reads. The V and J calls and clone size are TCRdb's, not the authors'. Of over 350,000 distinct CDR3 sequences in the sample, less than 25% were seen once. Time point in this sample: persistent/refractory GD, antithyroid drugs over 5 years with positive TRAb. TCR sequences were obtained from RNA taken from PBMCs. The germline V gene encodes CDR1 SGHRS and CDR2 YFSETQ. V lost 0 bases to trimming and J lost 4 bases, with 13 bases between them. The CDR3 is 15 residues long.

The sample consisted of peripheral blood mononuclear cells (PBMCs), taken when the disease was refractory, from a patient treated with antithyroid drugs. The chain combines TRBV5-1 with TRBJ1-1; the D is unclear. The TCR originated in a female donor with Graves disease. CDR3 nucleotides: TGCGCCAGCAGCTTGGTCGAAGGGTTGGCCACTGAAGCTTTCTTT. Translating it yields CASSLVEGLATEAFF.